These 20 T cell receptor beta chains originate from one sample sequenced in a study of molecular identifiers for immune sequencing clone quantification. TCRdb recomputed calls from the PCR reads with MiXCR, one row per CDR3 protein. The repertoire holds about 500,000 distinct CDR3 sequences, with about 21% as singletons. Sequencing was performed on naive CD8+ T cells from blood, with Jurkat cell RNA spiked in. Subset in this sample: FACS-sorted CD8+CD4-CCR7+CD45RA+ naive T cells. The receptors stem from a human donor in good health. Some libraries in this study had Jurkat cell RNA spiked in.

The table lists this clonotype with a few counts. The rearrangement uses TRBV4-3 and TRBJ2-1, with TRBD1 identical over 9 bases. The CDR3 covers 16 residues. With 3 bases clipped from V and 4 bases from J, the junction kept 7 bases outside the gene matches. The germline V gene encodes CDR1 LGHNA and CDR2 YSLEER. CDR3 residues: CASSQETGGRYNEQFF. The CDR3 DNA reads TGCGCCAGCAGCCAGGAGACAGGGGGACGTTACAATGAGCAGTTCTTC.

The rearrangement joins TRBV1 to TRBJ2-3; the table assigns TRBD2, which was not confirmed against the DNA. TRBV1 is a pseudogene locus. CDR3 size: 22 residues. Here the CDR3 DNA reads TGCACCAGCAGCCAAGGTCTTTGGGTGGAGACTAGCGGGGCTCGGGGCACAGATACGCAGTATTTT. This sequence encodes CTSSQGLWVETSGARGTDTQYF.

As DNA, the CDR3 is TGCGCCAGCAGCCAAGATCTTGGGGGGACGGTCGGGGAGCTGTTTTTT. Encoded protein: CASSQDLGGTVGELFF. The chain combines TRBV4-3 with TRBJ2-2; D is possibly TRBD2 (6 bases). Trimming left V 0 bases short and J 7 bases short, with 15 bases between. Germline CDR1 is LGHNA and CDR2 is YSLEER. CDR3 length: 16 residues.

As to this clonotype: This likely comes from a read error, as the CDR3 has no conserved phenylalanine or tryptophan at its end. The chain employs TRBV7-9 and TRBJ1-1; no reliable D call. V was cut by 3 bases and J by 8 bases, with 10 bases left in between. Germline values: CDR1 SEHNR, CDR2 FQNEAQ (reference sequence). This CDR3 is built from 12 residues. The DNA of the CDR3 is TGTGCCAGCAGCTTGGGGAGCTCAGAAGCTTTCCTT. Translating gives CASSLGSSEAFL.

Only a few counts were recorded for this clonotype. The chain carries TRBV29-1 and TRBJ2-7, with D possibly TRBD2 on 6 matching bases. This CDR3 is 13 amino acids long. The germline V and J ends were trimmed by 7 bases and 2 bases, with 15 bases remaining between them. Germline assignment: CDR1 SQVTM and CDR2 ANQGSEA. The CDR3 loop is CSAGLLSPYEQYF. The CDR3, as DNA: TGCAGCGCGGGACTTTTGTCCCCCTACGAGCAGTACTTC.

On this clonotype: The CDR3 end shows no conserved phenylalanine or tryptophan, and so a read error is likely. The chain uses TRBV12-3 or TRBV12-4 and TRBJ2-5; D gene ambiguous. V shed 4 bases and J shed 3 bases, with 9 bases lying between them. This CDR3 comprises 13 residues. The CDR3 is CASSSRLEETQYL. The CDR3 DNA is TGTGCCAGCAGTTCCCGGTTGGAAGAGACCCAGTACCTC.

This clonotype was picked up a small number of times. The J gene is TRBJ1-1, the V gene TRBV19; a possible D gene is TRBD1 (5 bases). The CDR3 consists of 15 residues. V shed 6 bases and J shed 3 bases, with 17 bases lying between them. Germline-derived CDR1 and CDR2 are LNHDA and SQIVND (reference sequence). The CDR3 DNA is TGTGCCAGTAGCAGTAATGGCAGGGCGTACACTGAAGCTTTCTTT. Protein product: CASSSNGRAYTEAFF.

There are many counts of this clonotype. The V call is TRBV28, the J call TRBJ1-4; D not resolved. The CDR3 is made up of 12 amino acids. CDR1 is MDHEN and CDR2 is SYDVKM in the germline V gene. V lost 7 bases and J 7 bases, leaving 10 bases between the germline ends. The CDR3 here is CASNPGGEKLFF. As DNA, the CDR3 is TGTGCCAGCAACCCCGGAGGTGAAAAACTGTTTTTT. Using reference TRBV28 and TRBJ1-4 for the parts outside the CDR3, the full variable domain is DVKVTQSSRYLVKRTGEKVFLECVQDMDHENMFWYRQDPGLGLRLIYFSYDVKMKEKGDIPEGYSVSREKKERFSLILESASTNQTSMYLCASNPGGEKLFFGSGTQLSVL.

The chain joins TRBV20-1 to TRBJ2-7, with 12 bases aligning to TRBD2. The CDR3 consists of 17 residues. With V trimmed by 0 bases and J by 2 bases, 8 bases remained unmatched. CDR1 is DFQATT and CDR2 is SNEGSKA in the germline V gene (reference sequence). The CDR3 region is CSAREGIRLAGAYEQYF. The CDR3 DNA reads TGCAGTGCTAGAGAGGGTATACGACTAGCGGGAGCCTACGAGCAGTACTTC.

This clonotype appeared a few times. The gene calls are TRBV27 and TRBJ2-7; 7 positions match TRBD1. The V gene's germline CDR1 is MNHEY and CDR2 SMNVEV (reference sequence). The CDR3 is 15 amino acids. Losses at the gene ends were 3 bases for V and 0 bases for J; bases not matched to a gene: 5. The CDR3 is CASSFSTGTSYEQYF. CDR3 nucleotide sequence: TGTGCCAGCAGTTTTTCGACAGGGACCTCCTACGAGCAGTACTTC.

This clonotype was seen many times. The CDR3 DNA sequence: TGCAGCGTTGAGGGAGTCGGGACGCCAAGCCATACCCGTTTCTTC. It yields the protein CSVEGVGTPSHTRFF. The chain combines TRBV29-1 with TRBJ2-1; perhaps D is TRBD1 or TRBD2 (5 bases each). Germline-derived CDR1 and CDR2 are SQVTM and ANQGSEA. The CDR3 spans 15 residues. The V and J ends lost 3 bases and 16 bases respectively, with 28 bases between them.

As for this clonotype: A much larger clone lies a single base off, so this may be a read error. V and J are TRBV5-1 and TRBJ2-2; TRBD2 might be the D (5 bases). The CDR3 loop spans 14 amino acids. CDR1 is SGHRS and CDR2 is YFSETQ in the germline V gene. The germline V and J ends were trimmed by 4 bases and 4 bases, with 11 bases remaining between them. Here the CDR3 reads CASSACLATGELFF. In nucleotides, the CDR3 is TGCGCCAGCAGCGCGTGCCTAGCCACCGGGGAGCTGTTTTTT.

This clonotype was found many times. V is TRBV7-9 and J is TRBJ2-7, with D hard to call. V lost 5 bases, J lost 2 bases, and 10 bases lay in between. The CDR3 loop spans 13 amino acids. The germline V gene has CDR1 SEHNR and CDR2 FQNEAQ (reference sequence). The CDR3 spells CASSPFAAYEQYF. Written as DNA, the CDR3 is TGTGCCAGCAGCCCTTTCGCTGCCTACGAGCAGTACTTC.

The table lists this clonotype with many counts. The rearrangement joins TRBV4-1 to TRBJ2-7; the D call may be TRBD1 or TRBD2 (5 bases each). CDR1 and CDR2 from the germline V gene are MGHRA and YSYEKL. The CDR3 extends over 14 amino acids. V shed 4 bases and J shed 4 bases, with 14 bases lying between them. The CDR3 nucleotides read TGCGCCAGCAGCCTAGGGACCCAGATGTACGAGCAGTACTTC. It encodes CASSLGTQMYEQYF.

This clonotype was recorded many times. The CDR3 is CSALGHSGEQYF. CDR3 DNA sequence: TGCAGCGCCTTGGGACATTCGGGCGAGCAGTACTTC. V and J are TRBV29-1 and TRBJ2-7; maybe TRBD1 (6 bases). The CDR3 sequence is 12 residues long. V shed 7 bases and J shed 6 bases, with 16 bases lying between them. Germline loops: CDR1 SQVTM, CDR2 ANQGSEA.

This CDR3 reads CASSYQGAAEQYF. The CDR3 nucleotides read TGTGCCAGCAGTTACCAGGGGGCGGCCGAGCAGTACTTC. V gene TRBV6-2 or TRBV6-3 combines with J gene TRBJ2-7; the match to TRBD1 covers 8 bases. With 2 bases clipped from V and 6 bases from J, the junction kept 3 bases outside the gene matches. The CDR3 extends over 13 amino acids. CDR1 and CDR2 (germline): MNHEY, SVGEGT.

V gene TRBV3-1 combines with J gene TRBJ2-2, with D maybe TRBD1 (6 bases). Trimming stripped 5 bases from V and 5 bases from J, with 12 bases between. CDR3 length equals 14 residues. Germline V gene data show CDR1 as LGHDT and CDR2 as YNNKEL (reference sequence). The CDR3 DNA reads TGTGCCAGCAGCACCGGGACACTTACCGGGGAGCTGTTTTTT. Its translation: CASSTGTLTGELFF.

This clonotype was observed a few times. V usage is TRBV29-1 and J usage is TRBJ2-7, with TRBD2 identical over 8 bases. Germline V gives CDR1 SQVTM, CDR2 ANQGSEA. Losses at the gene ends were 6 bases for V and 4 bases for J; bases not matched to a gene: 17. The CDR3 is 16 amino acids. This CDR3 reads CSVLHEPGLGSYEQYF. In nucleotides, the CDR3 is TGCAGCGTCCTCCACGAACCGGGACTAGGGTCGTACGAGCAGTACTTC.

Comment on this clonotype: The junction and the germline gene differ at one end; a read error may be behind it. V usage is TRBV6-5 and J usage is TRBJ2-7, with D possibly being TRBD2 (5 bases). In germline, CDR1 is MNHEY, CDR2 SVGAGI. The length of the CDR3 is 13 residues. CDR3 sequence (DNA): TGTGCCAGCAGTTACTCCCCCGCAGCGGCGTTTTTTTTC. Translating it yields CASSYSPAAAFFF.

Many counts were recorded for this clonotype. V is TRBV6-2 or TRBV6-3 and J is TRBJ1-5; possible D gene TRBD1, 6 bases. V dropped 2 bases and J dropped 6 bases, with 26 bases sitting between them. The CDR3 is 19 amino acids. Germline-derived CDR1 and CDR2 are MNHEY and SVGEGT. The CDR3 region is CASSYARGRSVRGSQPQHF. The CDR3 DNA is TGTGCCAGCAGTTACGCCAGGGGTCGTTCGGTCCGGGGCTCTCAGCCCCAGCATTTT.